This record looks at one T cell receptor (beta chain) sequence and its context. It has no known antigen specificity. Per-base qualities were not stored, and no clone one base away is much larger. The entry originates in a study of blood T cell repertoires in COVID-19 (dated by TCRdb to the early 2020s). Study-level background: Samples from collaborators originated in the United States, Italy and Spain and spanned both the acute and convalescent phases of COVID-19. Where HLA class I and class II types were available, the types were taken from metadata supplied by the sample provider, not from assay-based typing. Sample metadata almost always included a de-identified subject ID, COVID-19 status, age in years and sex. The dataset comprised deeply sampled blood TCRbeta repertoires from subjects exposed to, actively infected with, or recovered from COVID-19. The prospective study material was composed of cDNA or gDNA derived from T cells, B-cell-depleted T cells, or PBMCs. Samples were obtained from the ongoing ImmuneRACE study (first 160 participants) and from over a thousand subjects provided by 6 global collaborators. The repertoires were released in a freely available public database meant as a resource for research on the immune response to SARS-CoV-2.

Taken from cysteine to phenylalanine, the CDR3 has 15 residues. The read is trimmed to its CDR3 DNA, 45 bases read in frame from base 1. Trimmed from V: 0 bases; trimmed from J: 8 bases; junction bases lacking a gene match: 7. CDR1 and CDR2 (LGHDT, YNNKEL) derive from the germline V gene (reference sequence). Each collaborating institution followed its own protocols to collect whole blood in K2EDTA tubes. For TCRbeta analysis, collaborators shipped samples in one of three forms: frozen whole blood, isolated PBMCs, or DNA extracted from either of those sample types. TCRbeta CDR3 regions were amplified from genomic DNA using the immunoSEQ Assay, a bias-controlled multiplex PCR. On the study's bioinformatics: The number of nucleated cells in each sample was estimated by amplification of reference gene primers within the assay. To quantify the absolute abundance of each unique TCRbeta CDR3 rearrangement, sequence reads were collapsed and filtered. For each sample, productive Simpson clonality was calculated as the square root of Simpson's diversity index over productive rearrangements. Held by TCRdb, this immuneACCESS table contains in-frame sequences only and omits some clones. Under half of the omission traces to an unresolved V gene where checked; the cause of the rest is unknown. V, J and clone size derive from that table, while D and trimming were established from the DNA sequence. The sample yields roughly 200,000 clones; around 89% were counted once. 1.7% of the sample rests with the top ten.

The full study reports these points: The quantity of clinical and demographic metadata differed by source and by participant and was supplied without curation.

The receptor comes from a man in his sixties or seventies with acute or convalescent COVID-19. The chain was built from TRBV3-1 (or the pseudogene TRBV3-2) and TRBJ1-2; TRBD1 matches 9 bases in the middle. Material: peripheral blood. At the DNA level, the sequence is TGTGCCAGCAGCCAAGATTCACAGGGGGCGGGCGGCTACACCTTC. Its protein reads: CASSQDSQGAGGYTF.